These T cell receptor beta chains were read from a single sample in a study of OX40 agonist ivuxolimab in advanced cancers. Libraries were prepared by immunoSEQ multiplex PCR; TCRdb keeps only in-frame clonotypes and omits some of them. Among roughly 50,000 clones listed, approximately 90% were seen once. Sequences were derived from CD4+ or CD8+ T cells sorted from blood, sampled in a trial of the OX40 agonist ivuxolimab. The receptors were gathered from an adult with an advanced solid tumor such as melanoma, head and neck, liver or kidney cancer. The CDR3 runs from the conserved cysteine through the conserved F or W. D genes are given only for firm matches. Where a row states a size, it is once, few, many or the class of an expanded clone; other rows omit it.

V gene	D gene	clone size	CDR3 length	J gene	CDR3 DNA	CDR3 protein
TRBV10-3	-	-	14	TRBJ2-7	TGTGCCATCAGTGAGACTCGGGACATCTACGAGCAGTACTTC	CAISETRDIYEQYF
TRBV6-6	TRBD2	-	14	TRBJ2-1	TGTGCCACCTTACAACTAGCGGGGGGCGGTGAGCAGTTCTTC	CATLQLAGGGEQFF
TRBV6-6	-	once	15	TRBJ1-5	TGTGCCAGCAGGGCGGACGGGAATAGCAATCAGCCCCAGCATTTT	CASRADGNSNQPQHF
TRBV9	TRBD2	-	16	TRBJ2-5	TGTGCCAGCAGCGTAGTCCCAGCGGGAGGGTTCGAGACCCAGTACTTC	CASSVVPAGGFETQYF
TRBV19	-	-	12	TRBJ2-7	TGTGCCAGTAGTCCCAGGGGTTACGAGCAGTACTTC	CASSPRGYEQYF
TRBV14	-	-	15	TRBJ1-1	TGTGCCAGCAGCCCACTTAAGACGGGAAACACTGAAGCTTTCTTT	CASSPLKTGNTEAFF
TRBV5-4	-	few	14	TRBJ2-3	TGTGCCAGCAGCTCAGCGGACCTCACAGATACGCAGTATTTT	CASSSADLTDTQYF
TRBV27	-	-	16	TRBJ2-7	TGTGCCAGCAGTTTATTTGGTGGACCGAGCTCCTACGAGCAGTACTTC	CASSLFGGPSSYEQYF
TRBV5-8	TRBD1	-	14	TRBJ2-7	TGTGCCAGCAGCTTTGACAGGGCGATCTATGAGCAGTACTTC	CASSFDRAIYEQYF
TRBV15	-	-	14	TRBJ2-7	TGTGCCACCAGCAGAGGTAGGACAGCCTACGAGCAGTACTTC	CATSRGRTAYEQYF
TRBV10-3	-	-	15	TRBJ2-1	TGTGCCATCAGTGATCGACAGGTTGAAGACAATGAGCAGTTCTTC	CAISDRQVEDNEQFF
TRBV19	TRBD1	-	15	TRBJ1-5	TGTGCCAGTAGTATGGCAGGGGGGGTGGATCAGCCCCAGCATTTT	CASSMAGGVDQPQHF
TRBV5-1	TRBD2	-	17	TRBJ2-1	TGCGCCAGCAGCTTGGTGCGGGGGGGCCTTAACTACAATGAGCAGTTCTTC	CASSLVRGGLNYNEQFF
TRBV6-5	-	-	14	TRBJ2-1	TGTGCCAGCAGTTACTTCCATGAAGGGAAGGAGCAGTTCTTC	CASSYFHEGKEQFF
TRBV5-1	TRBD2	-	18	TRBJ2-5	TGCGCCAGCAGCTTAGGGGGGACTAGCGGGGTGTACCAAGAGACCCAGTACTTC	CASSLGGTSGVYQETQYF
TRBV5-4	-	-	14	TRBJ2-2	TGTGCCAGCAGCTGGGAAGGGGGCACCGGGGAGCTGTTTTTT	CASSWEGGTGELFF